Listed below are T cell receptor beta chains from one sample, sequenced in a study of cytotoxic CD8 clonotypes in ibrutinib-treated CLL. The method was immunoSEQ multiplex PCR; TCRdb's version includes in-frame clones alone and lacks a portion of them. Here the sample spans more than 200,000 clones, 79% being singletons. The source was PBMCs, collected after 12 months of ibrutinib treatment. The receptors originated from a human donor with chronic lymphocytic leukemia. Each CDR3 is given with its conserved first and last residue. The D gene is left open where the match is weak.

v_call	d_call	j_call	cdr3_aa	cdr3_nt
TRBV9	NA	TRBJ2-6	CASSGNSGANVLTF	TGTGCCAGCAGCGGAAACTCTGGGGCCAACGTCCTGACTTTC
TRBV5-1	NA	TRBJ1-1	CASSFSGMNTEAFF	TGCGCCAGCAGCTTCAGCGGGATGAACACTGAAGCTTTCTTT
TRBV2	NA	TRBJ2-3	CASSEWGITSTDTQYF	TGTGCCAGCAGTGAATGGGGAATAACTAGCACAGATACGCAGTATTTT
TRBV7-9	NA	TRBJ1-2	CASSLGDHRGGYTF	TGTGCCAGCAGCCTTGGGGACCACAGAGGTGGCTACACCTTC
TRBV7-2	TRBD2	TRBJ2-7	CASSLAIIGGSYEQYF	TGTGCCAGCAGCTTAGCGATTATCGGGGGGTCCTACGAGCAGTACTTC
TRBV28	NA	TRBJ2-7	CASSLSTYEQYF	TGTGCCAGCAGTTTATCGACCTACGAGCAGTACTTC
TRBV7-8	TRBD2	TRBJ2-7	CASSLAAAGGSEQYF	TGTGCCAGCAGCTTAGCCGCGGCGGGGGGTAGCGAGCAGTACTTC
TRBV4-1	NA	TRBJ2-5	CASSQPDQLGTQYF	TGCGCCAGCAGCCAACCCGACCAGCTGGGGACCCAGTACTTC
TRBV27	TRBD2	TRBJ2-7	CASSVAGDAYEQYF	TGTGCCAGCAGTGTAGCGGGAGACGCCTACGAGCAGTACTTC
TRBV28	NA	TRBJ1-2	CASSLAQGTRLGYTF	TGTGCCAGCAGTTTAGCCCAGGGAACCCGCCTGGGCTACACCTTC
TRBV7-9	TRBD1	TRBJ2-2	CASSSRGLNTGELFF	TGTGCCAGCAGCTCCAGGGGGCTGAACACCGGGGAGCTGTTTTTT